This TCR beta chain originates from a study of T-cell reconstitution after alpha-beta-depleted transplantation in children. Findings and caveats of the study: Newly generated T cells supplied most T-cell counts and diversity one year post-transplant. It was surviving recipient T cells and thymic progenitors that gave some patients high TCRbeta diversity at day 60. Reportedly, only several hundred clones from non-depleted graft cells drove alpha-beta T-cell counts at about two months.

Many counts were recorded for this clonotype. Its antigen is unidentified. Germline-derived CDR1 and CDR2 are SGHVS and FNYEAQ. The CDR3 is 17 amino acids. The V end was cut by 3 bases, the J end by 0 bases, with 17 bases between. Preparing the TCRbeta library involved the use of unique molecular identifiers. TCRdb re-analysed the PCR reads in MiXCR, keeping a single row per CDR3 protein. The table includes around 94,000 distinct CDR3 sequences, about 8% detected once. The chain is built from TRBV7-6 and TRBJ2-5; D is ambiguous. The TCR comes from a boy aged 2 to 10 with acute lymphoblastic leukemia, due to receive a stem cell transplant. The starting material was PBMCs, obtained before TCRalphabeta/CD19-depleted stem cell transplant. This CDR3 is CASSFTKMDPHQETQYF. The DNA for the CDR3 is TGTGCCAGCAGCTTTACAAAAATGGACCCCCACCAAGAGACCCAGTACTTC.